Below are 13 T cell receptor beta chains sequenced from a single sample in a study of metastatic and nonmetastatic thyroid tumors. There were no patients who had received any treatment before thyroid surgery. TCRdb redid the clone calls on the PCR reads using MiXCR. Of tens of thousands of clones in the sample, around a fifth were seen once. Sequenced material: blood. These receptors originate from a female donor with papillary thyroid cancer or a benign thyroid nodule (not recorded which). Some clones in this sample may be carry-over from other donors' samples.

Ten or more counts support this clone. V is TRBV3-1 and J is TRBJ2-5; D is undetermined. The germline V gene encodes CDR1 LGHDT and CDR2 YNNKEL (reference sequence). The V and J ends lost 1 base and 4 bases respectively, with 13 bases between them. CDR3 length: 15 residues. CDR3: CASSQAVGGGETQYF. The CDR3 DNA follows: TGTGCCAGCAGCCAAGCCGTGGGCGGTGGAGAGACCCAGTACTTC.

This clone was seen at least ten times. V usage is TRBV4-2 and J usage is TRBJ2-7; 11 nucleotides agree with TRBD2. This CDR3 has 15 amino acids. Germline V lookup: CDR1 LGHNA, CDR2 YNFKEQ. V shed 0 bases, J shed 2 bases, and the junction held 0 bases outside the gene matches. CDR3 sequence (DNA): TGTGCCAGCAGCCAAGAACTAGCGGGAGCCTACGAGCAGTACTTC. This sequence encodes CASSQELAGAYEQYF.

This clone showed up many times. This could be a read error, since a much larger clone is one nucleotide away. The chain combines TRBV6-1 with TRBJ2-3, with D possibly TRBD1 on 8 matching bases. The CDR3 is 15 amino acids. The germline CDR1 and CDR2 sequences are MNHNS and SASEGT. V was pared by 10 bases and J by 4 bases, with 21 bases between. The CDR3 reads CAIHPGGGRSDTQYF. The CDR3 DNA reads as TGTGCCATCCACCCAGGGGGCGGGAGATCAGATACGCAGTATTTT.

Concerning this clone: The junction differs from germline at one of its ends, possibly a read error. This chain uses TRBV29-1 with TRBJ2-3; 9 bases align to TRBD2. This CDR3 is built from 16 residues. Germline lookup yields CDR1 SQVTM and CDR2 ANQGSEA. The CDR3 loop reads CSVVGETSGIRDTKYF. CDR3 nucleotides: TGCAGCGTTGTAGGCGAGACTAGCGGAATCAGAGATACGAAGTATTTT.

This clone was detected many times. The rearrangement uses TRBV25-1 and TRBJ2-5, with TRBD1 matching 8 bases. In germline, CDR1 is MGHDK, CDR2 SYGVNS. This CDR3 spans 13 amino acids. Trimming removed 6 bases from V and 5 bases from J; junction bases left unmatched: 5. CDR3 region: CASRTQGAETQYF. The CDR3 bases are TGTGCCAGCAGAACTCAGGGGGCTGAGACCCAGTACTTC.

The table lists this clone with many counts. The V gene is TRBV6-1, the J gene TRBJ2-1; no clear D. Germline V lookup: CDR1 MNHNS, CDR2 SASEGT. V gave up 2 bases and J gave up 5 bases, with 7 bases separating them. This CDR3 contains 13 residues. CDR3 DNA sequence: TGTGCCAGCAGTGAAAGTGCTCACAATGAGCAGTTCTTC. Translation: CASSESAHNEQFF.

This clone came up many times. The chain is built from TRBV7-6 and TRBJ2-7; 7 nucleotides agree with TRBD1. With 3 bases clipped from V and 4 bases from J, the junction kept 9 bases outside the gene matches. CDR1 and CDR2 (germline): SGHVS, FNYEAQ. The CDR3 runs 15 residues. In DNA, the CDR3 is TGTGCCAGCAGCTTCTCAAGTGGCAGGGGGTACGAGCAGTACTTC. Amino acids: CASSFSSGRGYEQYF.

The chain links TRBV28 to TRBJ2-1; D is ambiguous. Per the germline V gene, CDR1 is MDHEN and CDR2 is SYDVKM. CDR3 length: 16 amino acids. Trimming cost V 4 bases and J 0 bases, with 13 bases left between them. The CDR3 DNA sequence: TGTGCCAGCAGTTCCAGGACGGTGAGCTCCTACAATGAGCAGTTCTTC. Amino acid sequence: CASSSRTVSSYNEQFF.

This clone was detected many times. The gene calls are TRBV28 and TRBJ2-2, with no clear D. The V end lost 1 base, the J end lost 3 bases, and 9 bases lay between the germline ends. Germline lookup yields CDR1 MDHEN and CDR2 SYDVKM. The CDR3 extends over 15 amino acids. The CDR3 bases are TGTGCCAGCAGTTTATCCATGGGGTACACCGGGGAGCTGTTTTTT. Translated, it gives CASSLSMGYTGELFF.

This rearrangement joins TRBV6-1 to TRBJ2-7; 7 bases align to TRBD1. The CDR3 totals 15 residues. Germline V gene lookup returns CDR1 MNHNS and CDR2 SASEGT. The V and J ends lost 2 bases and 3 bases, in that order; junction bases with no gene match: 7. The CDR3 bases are TGTGCCAGCAGTGAACATCCGGGACAGAACTACGAGCAGTACTTC. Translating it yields CASSEHPGQNYEQYF.

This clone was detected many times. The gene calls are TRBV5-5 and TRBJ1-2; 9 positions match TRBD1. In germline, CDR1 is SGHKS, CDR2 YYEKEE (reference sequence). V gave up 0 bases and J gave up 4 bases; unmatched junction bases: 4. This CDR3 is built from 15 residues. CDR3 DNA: TGTGCCAGCAGCTTGGACGGGACAGGGTCCTATGGCTACACCTTC. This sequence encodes CASSLDGTGSYGYTF.

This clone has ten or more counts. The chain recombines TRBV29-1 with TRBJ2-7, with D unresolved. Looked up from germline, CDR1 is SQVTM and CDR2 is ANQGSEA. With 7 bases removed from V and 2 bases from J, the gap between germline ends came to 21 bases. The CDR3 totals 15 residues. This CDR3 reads CSARLGPTKTYEQYF. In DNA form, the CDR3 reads TGCAGCGCCCGTCTTGGGCCAACGAAGACCTACGAGCAGTACTTC.

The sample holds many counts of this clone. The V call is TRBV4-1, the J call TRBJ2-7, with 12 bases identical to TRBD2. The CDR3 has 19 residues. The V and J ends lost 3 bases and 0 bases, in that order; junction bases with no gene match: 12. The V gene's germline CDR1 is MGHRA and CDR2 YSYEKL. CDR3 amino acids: CASSHLGLAGGITSYEQYF. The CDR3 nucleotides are TGCGCCAGCAGCCACCTGGGGCTAGCGGGAGGGATCACCTCCTACGAGCAGTACTTC.